The 27 T cell receptor beta chains presented below share a single source sample, sequenced in a study of CD8 T cells in Susac syndrome. When the RNA was reverse transcribed, random hexamers were used with an input of 0.5 to 1 ug. One entry per CDR3 protein results from TCRdb running MiXCR on the immunoSEQ multiplex PCR reads. The sample yields some 160,000 distinct CDR3 sequences, approximately 95% seen once. Sequencing was done on a sample of CD8+ T cells from PBMCs. The receptors stem from a human donor with multiple sclerosis.

The rearrangement uses TRBV13 and TRBJ2-5; 8 bases fit TRBD1. CDR1 is PRHDT, CDR2 FYEKMQ, per germline (reference sequence). The V segment lost 5 bases and the J segment 3 bases; nucleotides outside the gene matches: 8. There are 15 residues in the CDR3. The CDR3 DNA follows: TGTGCCAGCAGCCGTGAAGGACAGGGCGAAGAGACCCAGTACTTC. Translating gives CASSREGQGEETQYF.

The V call is TRBV9, the J call TRBJ2-2; possibly TRBD2 for D (5 bases). The germline V gene encodes CDR1 SGDLS and CDR2 YYNGEE. Trimming removed 7 bases from V and 0 bases from J, with 13 bases in between. The CDR3 covers 15 residues. The CDR3 DNA sequence: TGTGCCAGCGGACTTCCAGCGGCGAACACCGGGGAGCTGTTTTTT. As protein: CASGLPAANTGELFF. The whole variable domain, remainder taken from reference TRBV9 and TRBJ2-2, is DSGVTQTPKHLITATGQRVTLRCSPRSGDLSVYWYQQSLDQGLQFLIQYYNGEERAKGNILERFSAQQFPDLHSELNLSSLELGDSALYFCASGLPAANTGELFFGEGSRLTVL.

The gene calls are TRBV20-1 and TRBJ1-1, with D possibly being TRBD1 (6 bases). The length of the CDR3 is 15 residues. In germline, CDR1 is DFQATT, CDR2 SNEGSKA (reference sequence). Trimming took 1 base from V and 0 from J, leaving 12 bases between them. CDR3 region: CSARGTETMNTEAFF. The CDR3 DNA follows: TGCAGTGCTAGAGGGACAGAGACGATGAACACTGAAGCTTTCTTT.

The chain joins TRBV4-1 to TRBJ2-7; 10 bases map to TRBD2. From germline, CDR1 is MGHRA and CDR2 YSYEKL. V lost 1 base to trimming and J lost 5 bases; unmatched junction nucleotides: 5. This CDR3 has 15 amino acids. The CDR3 sequence is CASSQVASGSDEQYF. DNA of the CDR3: TGCGCCAGCAGCCAAGTCGCTAGCGGGAGCGACGAGCAGTACTTC.

The CDR3 nucleotides read TGTGCCAGCAGCCAAGAGAAGGGCCTAGCGTTCTACGAGCAGTACTTC. Encoded protein: CASSQEKGLAFYEQYF. V and J are TRBV4-2 and TRBJ2-7, with D perhaps matching TRBD2 (6 bases). Trimming took off 0 bases at V and 3 bases at J, with 15 bases between the two ends. The CDR3 loop spans 16 amino acids. Germline lookup yields CDR1 LGHNA and CDR2 YNFKEQ.

This clonotype has only one observation. This chain connects TRBV29-1 to TRBJ2-1, with TRBD2 as a possible D gene (6 bases). The CDR3 has 16 residues. Germline V lookup: CDR1 SQVTM, CDR2 ANQGSEA. V was pared by 3 bases and J by 3 bases, with 18 bases between. The CDR3 bases are TGCAGCGTTGAGGGACTTAGGGACGCAAACTACAATGAGCAGTTCTTC. Its protein is CSVEGLRDANYNEQFF.

This chain uses TRBV7-8 with TRBJ2-5; TRBD1 agrees at 8 bases. V trimming: 1 base; J trimming: 5 bases; junction bases outside the gene matches: 6. The CDR3 extends over 15 amino acids. Germline V gene sequence: CDR1 SGHVS, CDR2 FQNEAQ. The CDR3 DNA sequence: TGTGCCAGCAGCTTAGATCGGACAGGGAGGGAGACCCAGTACTTC. Protein: CASSLDRTGRETQYF.

J is TRBJ2-7 and V is TRBV2; TRBD1 aligns across 9 bases. The J segment lost 4 bases and the V segment lost 5 bases, leaving 9 bases of the junction unmatched. Germline loops: CDR1 SNHLY, CDR2 FYNNEI. The CDR3 is 15 amino acids. The CDR3 is CASSSSGTGRYEQYF. CDR3 DNA sequence: TGTGCCAGCAGTTCCTCCGGGACAGGGCGGTACGAGCAGTACTTC.

The CDR3 coding sequence is TGTGCCAGCAACGACAGCCCCTACGAGCAGTACTTC. Translating it yields CASNDSPYEQYF. The chain is built from TRBV2 and TRBJ2-7, with D maybe TRBD1 (5 bases). Trimming removed 7 bases at V and 2 bases at J, with 9 bases between. The CDR3 totals 12 residues. From germline, CDR1 is SNHLY and CDR2 FYNNEI.

V and J are TRBV2 and TRBJ2-4, with D maybe TRBD1 (5 bases). Per the germline V gene, CDR1 is SNHLY and CDR2 is FYNNEI. The CDR3 covers 13 residues. V was trimmed by 9 bases and J by 7 bases, leaving 16 bases between them. The CDR3 region has the DNA TGTGCCAGTCTAGGGGAATTTATGAACATTCAGTACTTC. Its protein product is CASLGEFMNIQYF.

This rearrangement joins TRBV27 to TRBJ1-2, with no clear D. Trimming took 5 bases from V and 11 from J, leaving 18 bases between them. Germline assignment: CDR1 MNHEY and CDR2 SMNVEV (reference sequence). This CDR3 comprises 13 residues. CDR3 nucleotides: TGTGCCAGCAGTCCCGGACGCCCGCCGCAATACACCTTC. This translates into CASSPGRPPQYTF.

This chain links TRBV2 with TRBJ2-6, with 7 bases matching TRBD1. V lost 6 bases, J lost 1 base, and 6 bases stayed unmatched. This CDR3 is built from 16 residues. Germline CDR1 reads SNHLY; CDR2 reads FYNNEI. In nucleotides, the CDR3 is TGTGCCAGCAGGGACAGGTCGGATTCTGGGGCCAACGTCCTGACTTTC. Amino acids: CASRDRSDSGANVLTF.

This chain connects TRBV6-5 to TRBJ2-7, with 9 bases identical to TRBD2. This CDR3 has 15 amino acids. J gave up 5 bases and V 2 bases, and 7 bases lay outside the gene matches. The V gene's germline CDR1 is MNHEY and CDR2 SVGAGI. The CDR3 here is CASSYGAGGGDEQYF. In nucleotides, the CDR3 is TGTGCCAGCAGTTACGGGGCGGGAGGGGGCGACGAGCAGTACTTC.

This chain joins TRBV15 and TRBJ2-5, with TRBD2 identical over 11 bases. Germline V CDR1 and CDR2: LNHNV, YYDKDF (reference sequence). The V and J ends lost 3 bases and 5 bases, in that order; junction bases with no gene match: 11. The CDR3 contains 17 residues. The CDR3 here is CATSRTLGLAGLETQYF. CDR3 sequence (DNA): TGTGCCACCAGCAGGACCCTAGGACTAGCGGGTTTGGAGACCCAGTACTTC.

The V gene is TRBV20-1, the J gene TRBJ1-1, with TRBD1 matching 8 bases. CDR3 size: 13 residues. Germline CDR1 DFQATT, CDR2 SNEGSKA (reference sequence). V gave up 3 bases and J gave up 4 bases; unmatched junction bases: 4. The CDR3 loop is CSASPDRGTEAFF. The CDR3 nucleotides read TGCAGTGCTAGCCCAGACAGGGGCACTGAAGCTTTCTTT.

This clonotype turned up a few times. CDR3: CSARDANTEAFF. The CDR3 DNA sequence: TGCAGTGCTAGAGACGCGAACACTGAAGCTTTCTTT. J is TRBJ1-1 and V is TRBV20-1; no firm D call. CDR1 and CDR2 (germline): DFQATT, SNEGSKA (reference sequence). The CDR3 is made up of 12 amino acids. V was clipped by 0 bases and J by 1 base, with 3 bases between them.

The gene calls are TRBV29-1 and TRBJ1-1, with a tentative D call TRBD1 (6 bases). The CDR3 loop spans 11 amino acids. V shed 6 bases and J shed 5 bases, with 10 bases lying between them. Germline V gene sequence: CDR1 SQVTM, CDR2 ANQGSEA. The CDR3 DNA is TGCAGCGTGGTACAGGGAACTGAAGCTTTCTTT. Protein sequence: CSVVQGTEAFF.

This chain joins TRBV20-1 and TRBJ2-1; weak D call: TRBD2 (6 bases). The V end was cut by 3 bases, the J end by 10 bases, with 10 bases between. The germline gives CDR1 DFQATT, CDR2 SNEGSKA (reference sequence). The length of the CDR3 is 11 residues. In DNA form, the CDR3 reads TGCAGTGCTAGTTTTGGGGGGGAGCAGTTCTTC. Translated: CSASFGGEQFF.

J is TRBJ1-5 and V is TRBV20-1; 7 bases are shared with TRBD1. CDR3 length: 14 residues. V lost 4 bases to trimming and J lost 3 bases; unmatched junction nucleotides: 6. Germline values: CDR1 DFQATT, CDR2 SNEGSKA (reference sequence). CDR3 loop: CSATGTEPNQPQHF. Here the CDR3 DNA reads TGCAGTGCTACCGGGACAGAGCCCAATCAGCCCCAGCATTTT.

A single count supports this clonotype. J is TRBJ1-5 and V is TRBV19; possibly TRBD1 for D (5 bases). This CDR3 is built from 15 residues. The V gene lost 7 bases and the J gene lost 0 bases, with 13 bases spanning the gap. Germline-derived CDR1 and CDR2 are LNHDA and SQIVND (reference sequence). This CDR3 is CASKGTPYSNQPQHF. The CDR3 nucleotides are TGTGCCAGTAAAGGGACCCCTTATAGCAATCAGCCCCAGCATTTT.

This clonotype was counted once. The V call is TRBV20-1, the J call TRBJ1-5; 8 nucleotides match TRBD1. The V and J ends lost 1 base and 3 bases, in that order; junction bases with no gene match: 5. The CDR3 contains 15 residues. Germline V gene data show CDR1 as DFQATT and CDR2 as SNEGSKA (reference sequence). The DNA of the CDR3 is TGCAGTGCTAGAGGGCAGGGGGCGACCAATCAGCCCCAGCATTTT. Its protein product is CSARGQGATNQPQHF.

The chain carries TRBV14 and TRBJ1-1; a weak D match, TRBD1 (5 bases). Trimming cost V 1 base and J 1 base, with 7 bases left between them. The CDR3 covers 14 residues. Germline V gene sequence: CDR1 SGHDN, CDR2 FVKESK. This CDR3 reads CASSQVTANTEAFF. The CDR3 nucleotides read TGTGCCAGCAGCCAAGTGACAGCGAACACTGAAGCTTTCTTT.

This chain connects TRBV9 to TRBJ2-5; no clear D gene. In germline, CDR1 is SGDLS, CDR2 YYNGEE. V was trimmed by 2 bases and J by 5 bases, leaving 10 bases between them. The CDR3 consists of 13 residues. This CDR3 reads CASSVELWETQYF. CDR3 nucleotide sequence: TGTGCCAGCAGCGTCGAACTATGGGAGACCCAGTACTTC.

The chain carries TRBV20-1 and TRBJ2-3; 9 bases match TRBD1. Germline CDR1 and CDR2: DFQATT and SNEGSKA (reference sequence). V lost 5 bases and J lost 6; bases outside the gene matches: 9. CDR3 size: 14 residues. CDR3 nucleotides: TGCAGTGCTGGGACAGGGCGTATGGTGGATACGCAGTATTTT. Translating it yields CSAGTGRMVDTQYF.

The V gene is TRBV3-1, the J gene TRBJ2-5, with TRBD1 matching over 8 bases. V trimming: 5 bases; J trimming: 0 bases; junction bases outside the gene matches: 5. The CDR3 has 15 amino acids. The germline CDR1 and CDR2 sequences are LGHDT and YNNKEL (reference sequence). DNA for the CDR3: TGTGCCAGCAGCAAGTGGACAGGGTACCAAGAGACCCAGTACTTC. Translation gives CASSKWTGYQETQYF.

This clonotype occurred a few times. V usage is TRBV28 and J usage is TRBJ2-7; weak D call: TRBD1 (6 bases). V lost 2 bases and J 1 base, leaving 6 bases between the germline ends. CDR3 length: 13 amino acids. The germline gives CDR1 MDHEN, CDR2 SYDVKM. This chain's CDR3 is CASSLRGSYEQYF. CDR3 coding DNA: TGTGCCAGCAGTTTAAGGGGGTCCTACGAGCAGTACTTC.

The CDR3 nucleotides are TGCGCCAGCAGGTGGGCAGCGGAAAGGAACACCGGGGAGCTGTTTTTT. Its protein is CASRWAAERNTGELFF. V usage is TRBV5-1 and J usage is TRBJ2-2; D perhaps matches TRBD2 (5 bases). V was trimmed by 5 bases and J by 1 base, leaving 15 bases between them. The germline V gene encodes CDR1 SGHRS and CDR2 YFSETQ. The CDR3 extends over 16 amino acids.